There are a few counts of the clone carrying this TCR beta chain. Antigen: not known. Germline assignment: CDR1 MNHNS and CDR2 SASEGT. This CDR3 spans 12 amino acids. Trimming removed 4 bases from V and 4 bases from J, with 8 bases in between. Primers for the PCR totalled 60 Vbeta and 13 Jbeta. Generated by immunoSEQ multiplex PCR, the TCRdb table keeps only in-frame clones and is missing some. The sample has about 120,000 clones, 66% seen once; the top ten hold more than 1.5%. The sample is drawn from a study of cytomegalovirus exposure and HLA in healthy donors. While unrecorded immune exposures were likely, the donors were nominally healthy when sampled. General study findings and limits: Researchers reported in a later analysis that a missense DCLRE1C variant was tied to TCR beta V- and J-gene trimming. In vitro data verified a few CMV-associated chains as specific for CMV antigens. Reported performance of the classifier showed diagnosis of cytomegalovirus status with high specificity and sensitivity.

The rearrangement uses TRBV6-1 and TRBJ2-7, with a weak D call TRBD1 (6 bases). The sequenced sample consisted of PBMCs. This sequence originates from a man younger than 30 in good health and CMV-seronegative. CDR3: CASSGDMYEQYF. CDR3 coding DNA: TGTGCCAGCAGTGGGGACATGTACGAGCAGTACTTC.